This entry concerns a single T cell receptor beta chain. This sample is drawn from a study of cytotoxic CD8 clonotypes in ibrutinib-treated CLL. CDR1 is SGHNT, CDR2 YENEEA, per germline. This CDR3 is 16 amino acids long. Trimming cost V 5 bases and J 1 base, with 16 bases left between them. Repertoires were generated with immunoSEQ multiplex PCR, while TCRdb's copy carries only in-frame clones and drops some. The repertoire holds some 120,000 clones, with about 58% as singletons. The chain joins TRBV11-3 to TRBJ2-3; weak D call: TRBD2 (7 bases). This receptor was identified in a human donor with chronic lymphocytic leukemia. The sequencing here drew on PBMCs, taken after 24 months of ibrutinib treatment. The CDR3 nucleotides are TGTGCCAGCAGCCAGGTGGCGGGGGCCCGCACAGATACGCAGTATTTT. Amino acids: CASSQVAGARTDTQYF.